This T cell receptor (beta chain) came from a study of cytomegalovirus exposure and HLA in healthy donors. Whole-study results and caveats: Cytomegalovirus-associated TCR beta chains were listed, numbering 164. Subsequent analysis revealed that first-cohort TCR clusters tended to co-occur in the roughly 120 validation repertoires. In vitro testing confirmed a few CMV-associated chains as specific for CMV antigens. Whilst most TCR sequences proved rare, a subset of public TCRs occurred across many donors.

Trimming shortened V by 5 bases and J by 4 bases, and 10 bases separated the two germline ends. Germline CDR1 KGHSH, CDR2 LQKENI. CDR3 length: 13 amino acids. Profiled with immunoSEQ multiplex PCR; TCRdb holds only in-frame clones, not every one. The sample contains 85,000 to 90,000 clones, approximately 96% of which appear only once. For this clone: Its specificity is not known.

Specimen: PBMCs. This clonotype was sampled from a young man in good health and CMV-seronegative. The chain is built from TRBV18 and TRBJ2-3, with D tentatively TRBD1 (5 bases). The CDR3 DNA reads TGTGCCAGCTCAATCACAGGTGCAGATACGCAGTATTTT. This sequence encodes CASSITGADTQYF.